A single sample is the source of the 12 T cell receptor beta chains below, sequenced in a study of blood T cell repertoires in COVID-19. Libraries were prepared by immunoSEQ multiplex PCR; TCRdb keeps only in-frame clonotypes and omits some of them. The profile shows some 320,000 clones, roughly 90% of them singletons. Sequenced material: peripheral blood. The receptors here all came from a young woman with COVID-19, enrolled during active disease.

This chain uses TRBV5-1 with TRBJ2-1; 10 nucleotides line up with TRBD1. V lost 2 bases to trimming and J lost 7 bases; unmatched junction nucleotides: 6. CDR3 length: 15 amino acids. CDR1 SGHRS and CDR2 YFSETQ come from the germline V gene. The CDR3 nucleotides read TGCGCCAGCAGCTTAGGGACAGGGGTGCCAAATGAGCAGTTCTTC. Its protein is CASSLGTGVPNEQFF.

Remarks on this clone: At the DNA level, this CDR3 is encoded by other sequences in the same sample as well. The chain links TRBV7-9 to TRBJ2-3; D not certain. This CDR3 region has 13 residues. Germline V gene sequence: CDR1 SEHNR, CDR2 FQNEAQ (reference sequence). The ends were cut back, 3 bases at V and 0 bases at J, with 4 bases in the middle. CDR3 loop: CASSFPSTDTQYF. CDR3 DNA sequence: TGTGCCAGCAGCTTTCCAAGCACAGATACGCAGTATTTT.

As to this clone: One end of the junction fails to match germline, which may point to a read error. The chain carries TRBV4-1 and TRBJ1-1; D perhaps matches TRBD1 (6 bases). The CDR3 is 17 residues long. Germline-derived CDR1 and CDR2 are MGHRA and YSYEKL. Here the CDR3 DNA reads TGCGCCAGCAGACAAGCGGCTCTGGGGGCTGGGGACACTGAAGCTTTCTTT. The encoded protein is CASRQAALGAGDTEAFF.

The rearrangement links TRBV29-1 to TRBJ1-3; 7 positions match TRBD1. The V gene's germline CDR1 is SQVTM and CDR2 ANQGSEA. J was trimmed by 2 bases and V by 4 bases; bases with no gene match: 5. The CDR3 is 14 residues long. The DNA of the CDR3 is TGCAGCGTTGTCCCTACAGGGGCTGGAAACACCATATATTTT. It encodes CSVVPTGAGNTIYF.

This clone was observed a few times. J is TRBJ1-6 and V is TRBV18, with no clear D. Germline CDR1 reads KGHSH; CDR2 reads LQKENI. Trimming took 4 bases from V and 0 from J, leaving 10 bases between them. The CDR3 is made up of 16 amino acids. CDR3 protein: CASSLRGSSYNSPLHF. The CDR3 nucleotides read TGTGCCAGCTCACTCCGAGGGAGCTCCTATAATTCACCCCTCCACTTT.

The V and J genes are TRBV2 and TRBJ1-2; 9 bases align to TRBD1. Germline trimming cut 9 bases from V and 2 bases from J; bases unmatched to any gene: 7. Germline assignment: CDR1 SNHLY and CDR2 FYNNEI. The CDR3 covers 14 residues. The CDR3 sequence is CARTDRGDNYGYTF. CDR3 in DNA: TGTGCCAGAACCGACAGGGGGGACAACTATGGCTACACCTTC.

V gene TRBV5-5 combines with J gene TRBJ1-3; tentative D call: TRBD1 (6 bases). V was trimmed by 4 bases and J by 0 bases, leaving 11 bases between them. The CDR3 has 15 amino acids. CDR1 and CDR2 (germline): SGHKS, YYEKEE (reference sequence). The CDR3 nucleotides are TGTGCCAGCAGCGAGGACAGTTTCTCTGGAAACACCATATATTTT. It encodes CASSEDSFSGNTIYF.

This clone came up once. The V and J genes are TRBV28 and TRBJ2-7; TRBD2 matches 9 bases. The CDR3 contains 15 residues. Trimming took 0 bases from V and 5 from J; bases not matched to a gene: 5. CDR1 and CDR2 from the germline V gene are MDHEN and SYDVKM. The CDR3 region is CASSLWAGGRNEQYF. The CDR3 DNA sequence: TGTGCCAGCAGTTTATGGGCGGGGGGGCGGAACGAGCAGTACTTC.

This clone appeared once. The CDR3 loop is CASSLNGNYGYTF. The CDR3 DNA sequence: TGTGCCAGCAGTTTGAACGGTAACTATGGCTACACCTTC. The chain couples TRBV12-3 or TRBV12-4 to TRBJ1-2; D gene unclear. This CDR3 is 13 amino acids long. Between the trimmed V and J ends, which lost 3 bases and 1 base, there was a span of 6 bases.

The chain recombines TRBV2 with TRBJ2-5, with D tentatively TRBD2 (6 bases). This CDR3 comprises 14 residues. Trimming cost V 3 bases and J 4 bases, with 12 bases left between them. CDR1 SNHLY and CDR2 FYNNEI come from the germline V gene. CDR3 in amino acids: CASSEALATETQYF. In nucleotides, the CDR3 is TGTGCCAGCAGTGAGGCACTAGCAACAGAGACCCAGTACTTC.

This clone appeared once. Different DNA sequences within this sample yield the same CDR3. The rearrangement links TRBV7-9 to TRBJ1-2; 10 positions match TRBD1. Germline V gene sequence: CDR1 SEHNR, CDR2 FQNEAQ (reference sequence). The trim removed 5 bases at V and 4 bases at J, leaving 4 bases unmatched. CDR3 length: 14 residues. CDR3: CASSPGQGGYGYTF. The CDR3 DNA follows: TGTGCCAGCAGCCCTGGACAGGGGGGCTATGGCTACACCTTC.

The chain employs TRBV5-1 and TRBJ2-2, with D possibly TRBD2 on 5 matching bases. In germline, CDR1 is SGHRS, CDR2 YFSETQ. The CDR3 is 17 residues long. V gave up 4 bases and J gave up 5 bases, with 21 bases separating them. The CDR3 region is CASSRPPTGTETGELFF. DNA for the CDR3: TGCGCCAGCAGCCGACCCCCCACGGGAACGGAGACCGGGGAGCTGTTTTTT.